The clone carrying this T cell receptor (beta chain) was recorded once. TCRdb keeps only in-frame clones here, not all; method: immunoSEQ multiplex PCR. The sample carries just over 95,000 clones, roughly nine tenths recorded once. Germline V CDR1 and CDR2: SGHDT, YYEEEE. V was pared by 3 bases and J by 7 bases, with 13 bases between. The CDR3 covers 14 residues. This entry comes from a study of blood T cell repertoires in COVID-19. The receptor comes from a man aged 55-75 years with acute or convalescent COVID-19. The rearrangement uses TRBV5-6 and TRBJ1-4, with D tentatively TRBD1 (5 bases). Sequencing was performed on peripheral blood. CDR3 coding DNA: TGTGCCAGCAGCTGGGCCAGGGAGGCTGAAAAACTGTTTTTT. This gives the protein CASSWAREAEKLFF. Full variable domain (missing parts from reference TRBV5-6 and TRBJ1-4): DAGVTQSPTHLIKTRGQQVTLRCSPKSGHDTVSWYQQALGQGPQFIFQYYEEEERQRGNFPDRFSGHQFPNYSSELNVNALLLGDSALYLCASSWAREAEKLFFGSGTQLSVL.